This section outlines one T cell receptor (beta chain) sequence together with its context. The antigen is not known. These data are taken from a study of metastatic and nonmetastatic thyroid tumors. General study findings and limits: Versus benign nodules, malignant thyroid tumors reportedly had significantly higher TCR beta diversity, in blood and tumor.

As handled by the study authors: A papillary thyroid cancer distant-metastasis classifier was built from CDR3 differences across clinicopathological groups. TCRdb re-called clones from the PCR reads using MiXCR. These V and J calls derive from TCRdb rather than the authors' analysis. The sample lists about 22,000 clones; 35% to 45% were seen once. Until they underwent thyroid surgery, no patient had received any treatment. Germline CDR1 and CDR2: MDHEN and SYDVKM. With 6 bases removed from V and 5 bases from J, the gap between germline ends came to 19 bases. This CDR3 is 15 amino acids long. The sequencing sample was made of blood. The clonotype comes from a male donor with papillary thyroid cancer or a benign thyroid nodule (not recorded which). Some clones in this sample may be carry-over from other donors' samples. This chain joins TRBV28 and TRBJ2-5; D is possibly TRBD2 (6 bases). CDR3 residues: CASSRPGLGGETQYF. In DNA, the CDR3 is TGTGCCAGCAGCCGTCCGGGCCTAGGAGGGGAGACCCAGTACTTC. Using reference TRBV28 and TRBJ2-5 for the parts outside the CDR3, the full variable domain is DVKVTQSSRYLVKRTGEKVFLECVQDMDHENMFWYRQDPGLGLRLIYFSYDVKMKEKGDIPEGYSVSREKKERFSLILESASTNQTSMYLCASSRPGLGGETQYFGPGTRLLVL.